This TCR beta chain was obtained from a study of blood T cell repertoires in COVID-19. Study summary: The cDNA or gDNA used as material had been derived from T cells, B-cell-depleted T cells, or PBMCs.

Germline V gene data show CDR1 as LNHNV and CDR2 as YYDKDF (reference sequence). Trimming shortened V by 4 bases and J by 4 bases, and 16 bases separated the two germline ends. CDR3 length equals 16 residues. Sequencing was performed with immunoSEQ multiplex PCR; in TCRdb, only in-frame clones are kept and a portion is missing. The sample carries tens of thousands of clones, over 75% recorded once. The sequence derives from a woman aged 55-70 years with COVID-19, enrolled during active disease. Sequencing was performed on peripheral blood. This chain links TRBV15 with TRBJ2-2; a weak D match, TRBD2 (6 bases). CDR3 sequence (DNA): TGTGCCACCAGCACCGGTGTAGCGGACCTCACCGGGGAGCTGTTTTTT. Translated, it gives CATSTGVADLTGELFF.